This T cell receptor (beta chain) stems from a study of shared clonotypes between healthy human individuals. V lost 0 bases, J lost 10 bases, and 7 bases stayed unmatched. Germline loops: CDR1 SGHRS, CDR2 YFSETQ. This CDR3 region has 14 residues. Study outcomes and limitations: Owing to a small donor count, the genetic and exposure-history diversity represented was limited. Tissue TCR repertoires likely differ from these blood-only repertoires.

TCRdb keeps only in-frame clones here, not all; method: immunoSEQ multiplex PCR. The data hold over a million clones, with around 95% observed a single time. A word on this clone: What it binds is not known.

This chain uses TRBV5-1 with TRBJ2-1; 7 bases are shared with TRBD2. The clonotype originates from a man aged 25 to 40 in good health. Sequencing was performed on naive CD4+ T cells sorted from blood. Subset meaning: CD45RA+ positively selected. As DNA, the CDR3 is TGCGCCAGCAGCTTGGATCGGGCGGGACTAGAGCAGTTCTTC. Its translation is CASSLDRAGLEQFF.